The 14 T cell receptor beta chains below come from one sample, sequenced in a study of response to subunit inactivated influenza vaccine. TCRdb recomputed calls from the RT-PCR reads with MiXCR, one row per CDR3 protein. Here the sample spans hundreds of thousands of distinct CDR3 sequences, roughly 15% being singletons. The material was PBMCs from blood, obtained 14 to 15 days before vaccination. These receptors all stem from a man in his fifties who received an inactivated influenza vaccine.

The chain employs TRBV3-1 and TRBJ1-1; D is perhaps TRBD1 (5 bases). Trimming pared 0 bases from V and 10 bases from J, leaving 18 bases between. The CDR3 is 15 amino acids. Germline V gene sequence: CDR1 LGHDT, CDR2 YNNKEL (reference sequence). CDR3 sequence (DNA): TGTGCCAGCAGCCAAGATAGGACTGGGACGCTGGGAGCTTTCTTT. Amino acids: CASSQDRTGTLGAFF.

This clonotype was seen a handful of times. The chain carries TRBV5-4 and TRBJ2-7; tentatively, D is TRBD2 (7 bases). V was pared by 0 bases and J by 4 bases, with 14 bases between. Germline lookup yields CDR1 SGHNT and CDR2 YYREEE (reference sequence). This CDR3 is built from 15 residues. The chain's CDR3 is CASSLEGGAPYEQYF. The CDR3 bases are TGTGCCAGCAGCTTGGAGGGGGGGGCCCCGTACGAGCAGTACTTC.

The V gene is TRBV7-9, the J gene TRBJ2-1; 7 nucleotides match TRBD1. Germline CDR1 is SEHNR and CDR2 is FQNEAQ (reference sequence). Trimming cost V 0 bases and J 2 bases; bases outside gene matches: 4. The CDR3 runs to 16 residues. Here the CDR3 DNA reads TGTGCCAGCAGCTTAGCGGTACAGGGGACCTACAATGAGCAGTTCTTC. It is translated as CASSLAVQGTYNEQFF.

The rearrangement joins TRBV28 to TRBJ2-1, with 9 bases matching TRBD1. This CDR3 is built from 15 residues. Germline V lookup: CDR1 MDHEN, CDR2 SYDVKM. V was clipped by 3 bases and J by 3 bases; unmatched bases: 3. Here the CDR3 DNA reads TGTGCCAGCAGTTTTGGGACAGGGAGCTACAATGAGCAGTTCTTC. Its protein is CASSFGTGSYNEQFF. The variable domain in full, completed from reference TRBV28 and TRBJ2-1, reads DVKVTQSSRYLVKRTGEKVFLECVQDMDHENMFWYRQDPGLGLRLIYFSYDVKMKEKGDIPEGYSVSREKKERFSLILESASTNQTSMYLCASSFGTGSYNEQFFGPGTRLTVL.

The chain employs TRBV10-3 and TRBJ1-2; 7 bases map to TRBD1. CDR3 size: 14 residues. Germline CDR1 is ENHRY and CDR2 is SYGVKD. The V gene end was trimmed by 6 bases and the J gene end by 5 bases; junction bases not matched to a gene: 9. The CDR3: CAIRDRTAVYGYTF. The CDR3 DNA follows: TGTGCCATCAGGGACAGGACGGCGGTTTATGGCTACACCTTC.

This chain connects TRBV18 to TRBJ2-3; unclear D gene. The CDR3 is 15 amino acids. CDR1 is KGHSH, CDR2 LQKENI, per germline. V lost 2 bases and J lost 0, with 9 bases in between. CDR3 residues: CASSPSLTSTDTQYF. The CDR3, as DNA: TGTGCCAGCTCACCATCGCTTACTAGCACAGATACGCAGTATTTT.

This clonotype was found once. Possible read error: a much larger clone is one base away. The chain uses TRBV5-1 and TRBJ1-1; 7 nucleotides match TRBD1. Germline assignment: CDR1 SGHRS and CDR2 YFSETQ. This CDR3 is 13 amino acids long. The CDR3 here is CASSPGTATKAFF. The CDR3 DNA is TGCGCCAGCAGCCCCGGGACAGCCACTAAAGCTTTCTTT. Together with reference TRBV5-1 and TRBJ1-1, the CDR3 gives the full variable domain: KAGVTQTPRYLIKTRGQQVTLSCSPISGHRSVSWYQQTPGQGLQFLFEYFSETQRNKGNFPGRFSGRQFSNSRSEMNVSTLELGDSALYLCASSPGTATKAFFGQGTRLTVV.

This clonotype was observed a handful of times. The V gene is TRBV4-3, the J gene TRBJ1-1; unclear D gene. This CDR3 region has 14 residues. The germline V gene has CDR1 LGHNA and CDR2 YSLEER. V was trimmed by 1 base and J by 1 base, leaving 7 bases between them. The chain's CDR3 is CASSQGPTNTEAFF. CDR3 sequence (DNA): TGCGCCAGCAGCCAAGGACCCACGAACACTGAAGCTTTCTTT.

V gene TRBV28 combines with J gene TRBJ1-4, with TRBD1 matching over 7 bases. Looked up from germline, CDR1 is MDHEN and CDR2 is SYDVKM. The ends lost 6 bases at V and 10 bases at J; junction bases unmatched: 11. The CDR3 is 14 residues long. CDR3 loop: CASRSDRLAGKLFF. The CDR3, as DNA: TGTGCCAGCAGATCGGACAGGCTTGCCGGAAAACTGTTTTTT.

This chain joins TRBV15 and TRBJ2-2, with D perhaps matching TRBD1 (6 bases). The germline V gene encodes CDR1 LNHNV and CDR2 YYDKDF (reference sequence). V lost 1 base and J 5 bases, leaving 11 bases between the germline ends. The CDR3 runs to 15 residues. In DNA, the CDR3 is TGTGCCACCAGCAGAGCCACAGGGATTACCGGGGAGCTGTTTTTT. Translation: CATSRATGITGELFF. Together with reference TRBV15 and TRBJ2-2, the CDR3 gives the full variable domain: DAMVIQNPRYQVTQFGKPVTLSCSQTLNHNVMYWYQQKSSQAPKLLFHYYDKDFNNEADTPDNFQSRRPNTSFCFLDIRSPGLGDTAMYLCATSRATGITGELFFGEGSRLTVL.

This clonotype was counted a few times. The chain recombines TRBV7-9 with TRBJ1-1; a weak D match, TRBD1 (6 bases). V dropped 6 bases and J dropped 11 bases, with 16 bases sitting between them. The germline V gene has CDR1 SEHNR and CDR2 FQNEAQ (reference sequence). There are 12 residues in the CDR3. The CDR3 spells CASRASSGVAFF. CDR3 sequence (DNA): TGTGCCAGCAGGGCGAGCTCAGGGGTTGCTTTCTTT.

This clonotype came up a few times. The chain recombines TRBV9 with TRBJ1-4; TRBD1 matches at 8 bases. Germline V gene sequence: CDR1 SGDLS, CDR2 YYNGEE. V lost 4 bases to trimming and J lost 8 bases; unmatched junction nucleotides: 10. The CDR3 has 15 residues. CDR3 protein: CASSPSGWTGEKLFF. In DNA, the CDR3 is TGTGCCAGCAGCCCCTCAGGGTGGACAGGGGAAAAACTGTTTTTT.

This clonotype was detected ten times or more. The rearrangement links TRBV4-1 to TRBJ1-6, with D unresolved. CDR3 length equals 16 residues. Between the trimmed V and J ends, which lost 0 bases and 0 bases, there was a span of 6 bases. Germline CDR1 is MGHRA and CDR2 is YSYEKL. The CDR3: CASSQERSSYNSPLHF. CDR3 nucleotides: TGCGCCAGCAGCCAAGAACGGAGCTCCTATAATTCACCCCTCCACTTT.

This clonotype has more than one count but fewer than ten. The V and J genes are TRBV29-1 and TRBJ2-1, with 12 bases that match TRBD2. Looked up from germline, CDR1 is SQVTM and CDR2 is ANQGSEA. Trimming cost V 0 bases and J 7 bases; bases outside gene matches: 7. CDR3 length equals 16 residues. CDR3 bases: TGCAGCGTTGAAGAGCTACTGGGACTAGCGGGTAATGAGCAGTTCTTC. Protein product: CSVEELLGLAGNEQFF.